One and the same sample provided the 16 T cell receptor beta chains below, sequenced in a study of T cell responses to AZD1222 COVID-19 vaccine (dated by TCRdb to 2020 to 2023). This sample's time point label indicates: baseline before first vaccination. Library creation used the immunoSEQ multiplex PCR assay. This immuneACCESS table, as held by TCRdb, lists in-frame sequences with V and J called but not all clones. Of the missing ones, under half trace to an unresolved V gene in checked studies; the others have no known cause. The sample yields about 170,000 clones; just under 95% were counted once. The top ten constitute roughly 1.6% of the sample. Sample: peripheral blood, taken on day 0 of AZD1222 vaccination. These receptors came from an adult in good health.

The chain uses TRBV10-1 and TRBJ1-5; no clear D. CDR3 length equals 13 residues. Germline lookup yields CDR1 WNHNN and CDR2 SYGVQD (reference sequence). Deletions cut 4 bases from V and 7 bases from J, with 11 bases between. CDR3 DNA: TGCGCCAGCAGTGCGGTACTGGGCCAGCCCCAGCATTTT. Translation gives CASSAVLGQPQHF.

This clone has a single count. The chain employs TRBV30 and TRBJ2-7; 8 nucleotides match TRBD1. There are 14 residues in the CDR3. CDR1 is GTSNPN, CDR2 SVGIG, per germline (reference sequence). Trimming cost V 0 bases and J 4 bases; bases outside gene matches: 5. For the CDR3, the DNA is TGTGCCTGGAGTGTAGGACAGGGTTCGTACGAGCAGTACTTC. Translating it yields CAWSVGQGSYEQYF.

This chain joins TRBV30 and TRBJ1-6; 9 bases map to TRBD1. J lost 5 bases, V lost 0 bases, and 2 bases had no gene match. From germline, CDR1 is GTSNPN and CDR2 SVGIG (reference sequence). CDR3 size: 15 residues. This CDR3 is CAWSVRDRDNSPLHF. The CDR3 coding sequence is TGTGCCTGGAGTGTAAGGGACAGGGATAATTCACCCCTCCACTTT.

The V and J genes are TRBV13 and TRBJ2-1; D remains ambiguous. V was trimmed by 5 bases and J by 5 bases, leaving 19 bases between them. The CDR3 runs to 16 residues. Germline loops: CDR1 PRHDT, CDR2 FYEKMQ (reference sequence). The CDR3 DNA is TGTGCCAGCAGCCAAAACCCATGGACGGTAAACAATGAGCAGTTCTTC. Residues: CASSQNPWTVNNEQFF.

V usage is TRBV3-1 (or the pseudogene TRBV3-2) and J usage is TRBJ1-2; no clear D gene. Trimming shortened V by 1 base and J by 3 bases, and 12 bases separated the two germline ends. The germline V gene encodes CDR1 LGHDT and CDR2 YNNKEL (reference sequence). This CDR3 has 15 residues. The DNA for the CDR3 is TGTGCCAGCAGCCAAGTATTAACCGCCCACTATGGCTACACCTTC. Its translation is CASSQVLTAHYGYTF.

There are a few counts of this clone. V usage is TRBV27 and J usage is TRBJ1-1; maybe TRBD1 (5 bases). Germline V gives CDR1 MNHEY, CDR2 SMNVEV (reference sequence). V was cut by 2 bases and J by 6 bases, with 10 bases left in between. The CDR3 is 13 residues long. This CDR3 is CASSLTAGAEAFF. The CDR3 DNA reads as TGTGCCAGCAGTTTAACGGCGGGGGCTGAAGCTTTCTTT.

This chain joins TRBV18 and TRBJ1-5; 7 nucleotides agree with TRBD1. CDR3 length: 13 residues. The ends lost 4 bases at V and 5 bases at J; junction bases unmatched: 2. The V gene's germline CDR1 is KGHSH and CDR2 LQKENI. CDR3 coding DNA: TGTGCCAGCTCACGGGACAGCGATCAGCCCCAGCATTTT. Translation: CASSRDSDQPQHF.

In its sample, this clone was seen once. The gene calls are TRBV19 and TRBJ1-5; D is unresolved. V lost 9 bases and J lost 0, with 21 bases in between. Germline CDR1 is LNHDA and CDR2 is SQIVND (reference sequence). CDR3 length equals 17 residues. The chain's CDR3 is CASSVPLTIYSNQPQHF. CDR3 nucleotide sequence: TGTGCCAGCTCAGTCCCATTAACGATATATAGCAATCAGCCCCAGCATTTT.

This chain connects TRBV7-9 to TRBJ1-4; D might be TRBD1 (5 bases). Germline CDR1 reads SEHNR; CDR2 reads FQNEAQ (reference sequence). V was pared by 5 bases and J by 13 bases, with 11 bases between. The CDR3 consists of 11 residues. This CDR3 reads CASSPGGGLFF. CDR3 coding DNA: TGTGCCAGCAGCCCTGGGGGGGGACTGTTTTTT.

The V gene is TRBV4-2, the J gene TRBJ1-2, with 7 bases aligning to TRBD1. In germline, CDR1 is LGHNA, CDR2 YNFKEQ. The CDR3 runs to 15 residues. The junction had 2 bases not matched to a gene; V was cut back by 1 base and J by 0 bases. The CDR3 here is CASSQVDRANYGYTF. CDR3 bases: TGTGCCAGCAGCCAAGTAGACAGGGCTAACTATGGCTACACCTTC.

This clone showed up just once. Other DNA sequences from this sample encode an identical CDR3 as well. The V and J genes are TRBV19 and TRBJ2-7; the D gene is possibly TRBD2 (6 bases). Between the trimmed V and J ends, which lost 3 bases and 2 bases, there was a span of 8 bases. The CDR3 consists of 13 residues. Germline V gene data show CDR1 as LNHDA and CDR2 as SQIVND (reference sequence). CDR3 loop: CASSIGGTYEQYF. CDR3 nucleotide sequence: TGTGCCAGTAGTATCGGCGGGACCTACGAGCAGTACTTC.

The chain employs TRBV9 and TRBJ1-2; the match to TRBD1 covers 8 bases. Per germline, CDR1 SGDLS and CDR2 YYNGEE. V shed 4 bases, J shed 4 bases, and the junction held 9 bases outside the gene matches. The CDR3 length is 15 residues. The CDR3: CASSYQGALGYGYTF. The CDR3 coding sequence is TGTGCCAGCAGCTATCAGGGGGCGCTGGGCTATGGCTACACCTTC.

The V gene is TRBV14, the J gene TRBJ2-7; 7 nucleotides agree with TRBD1. The CDR3 covers 14 residues. The V gene end was trimmed by 2 bases and the J gene end by 4 bases; junction bases not matched to a gene: 5. Looked up from germline, CDR1 is SGHDN and CDR2 is FVKESK. Here the CDR3 reads CASSQPGTAYEQYF. In DNA form, the CDR3 reads TGTGCCAGCAGCCAACCCGGGACAGCTTACGAGCAGTACTTC.

The chain is built from TRBV19 and TRBJ1-2; weak D call: TRBD1 (5 bases). The CDR3 loop spans 14 amino acids. The V end was cut by 1 base, the J end by 0 bases, with 6 bases between. Germline V gives CDR1 LNHDA, CDR2 SQIVND (reference sequence). CDR3 bases: TGTGCCAGTAGTATAGGGGGGTCTAACTATGGCTACACCTTC. This codes for CASSIGGSNYGYTF.

The chain is built from TRBV7-2 and TRBJ1-1; D uncertain. Looked up from germline, CDR1 is SGHTA and CDR2 is FQGNSA. The CDR3 covers 14 residues. The V end lost 0 bases, the J end lost 8 bases, and 13 bases lay between the germline ends. Here the CDR3 reads CASSLAPGAREAFF. As DNA, the CDR3 is TGTGCCAGCAGCTTAGCCCCGGGCGCTCGAGAAGCTTTCTTT.

The rearrangement joins TRBV5-6 to TRBJ1-2; 8 bases agree with TRBD1. Trimming cost V 5 bases and J 2 bases; bases outside gene matches: 5. CDR1 is SGHDT and CDR2 is YYEEEE in the germline V gene. This CDR3 region has 14 residues. CDR3 bases: TGTGCCAGCAGTTCCGACAGGGGAAACTATGGCTACACCTTC. Amino acids: CASSSDRGNYGYTF.